The T cell receptor (beta chain) under discussion was sequenced for a study of blood T cell repertoires in COVID-19. Germline trimming cut 5 bases from V and 0 bases from J; bases unmatched to any gene: 10. The CDR3 contains 17 residues. CDR1 is SGHAT, CDR2 FQNNGV, per germline. Per the original methods: Estimation of nucleated cell counts relied on the amplification of reference gene primers. Profiling relied on immunoSEQ multiplex PCR, and the TCRdb table lists in-frame clones only, not all of them. The D gene and trimming were derived from the DNA, and the V and J assignments and clone size from that table. This sample has 350,000 to 450,000 clones; about 90% occur once, and the top ten carry about 2.1%. Study members were between roughly 18 and 89 years old and lived in approximately 25 US regions.

Sequenced: PBMCs or T cells enriched from blood (not recorded which). The chain carries TRBV11-2 and TRBJ2-1, with 7 bases fitting TRBD2. The TCR was taken from a man in his forties in a cohort exposed to, infected with or recovered from COVID-19 (not recorded which). The CDR3 nucleotides are TGTGCCAGCAGCCGGGGGACTACCCTGAGCTCCTACAATGAGCAGTTCTTC. It encodes CASSRGTTLSSYNEQFF.